The rows below give T cell receptor beta chains drawn from one sample of a study of CD8 T cells in ankylosing spondylitis. A single record per CDR3 protein comes from TCRdb applying MiXCR to the 5' RACE reads. The sample has roughly 490,000 distinct CDR3 sequences, about 5% seen once. The sequencing sample was made of blood, either unsorted or a sorted T cell fraction (not recorded which). The source of these receptors is a male donor with ankylosing spondylitis. The CDR3 runs from the conserved cysteine through the conserved F or W. A D gene is named only where the DNA matches it firmly. Size is omitted from some rows. Given values are once, few, many or a class for expanded clones.

J: TRBJ1-5; D: TRBD1; V: TRBV7-9; size: .; CDR3: CASSFGQGAQPQHF; DNA: TGTGCCAGCAGCTTCGGACAGGGGGCTCAGCCCCAGCATTTT
J: TRBJ1-1; D: .; V: TRBV20-1; size: many; CDR3: CSARIGQQNTEAFF; DNA: TGCAGTGCTAGAATAGGACAACAGAACACTGAAGCTTTCTTT
J: TRBJ1-1; D: .; V: TRBV6-1; size: many; CDR3: CASSESGWNTEAFF; DNA: TGTGCCAGCAGTGAATCGGGGTGGAACACTGAAGCTTTCTTT
J: TRBJ2-7; D: .; V: TRBV7-6; size: many; CDR3: CASSLRGIQYEQYF; DNA: TGTGCCAGCAGCTTACGGGGGATTCAGTACGAGCAGTACTTC
J: TRBJ2-7; D: .; V: TRBV6-2/TRBV6-3; size: many; CDR3: CASSSGRTSYEQYF; DNA: TGTGCCAGCAGTTCCGGACGGACTTCCTACGAGCAGTACTTC
J: TRBJ2-5; D: TRBD2; V: TRBV12-3/TRBV12-4; size: many; CDR3: CASAGGPGGRKETQYF; DNA: TGTGCCAGCGCTGGCGGTCCCGGCGGGAGAAAAGAGACCCAGTACTTC
J: TRBJ2-3; D: TRBD2; V: TRBV11-2; size: many; CDR3: CASSSRLAGGLADTQYF; DNA: TGTGCCAGCAGCTCCCGACTAGCGGGGGGGTTGGCAGATACGCAGTATTTT
J: TRBJ2-7; D: .; V: TRBV5-1; size: .; CDR3: CASSMGDGDPYEQYF; DNA: TGCGCCAGCAGCATGGGGGACGGTGACCCCTACGAGCAGTACTTC
J: TRBJ1-3; D: .; V: TRBV7-8; size: .; CDR3: CASSPSGGSGNTIYF; DNA: TGTGCCAGCAGCCCTTCGGGGGGCTCTGGAAACACCATATATTTT
J: TRBJ2-2; D: .; V: TRBV5-1; size: many; CDR3: CASRQQGIGELFF; DNA: TGCGCCAGCAGACAACAGGGAATCGGGGAGCTGTTTTTT
J: TRBJ2-5; D: .; V: TRBV7-2; size: many; CDR3: CASSGQAGLQETQYF; DNA: TGTGCCAGCAGCGGCCAGGCGGGGTTACAAGAGACCCAGTACTTC
J: TRBJ1-4; D: .; V: TRBV10-3; size: .; CDR3: CAISEEGGTNEKLFF; DNA: TGTGCCATCAGTGAGGAGGGAGGCACTAATGAAAAACTGTTTTTT
J: TRBJ2-7; D: TRBD2; V: TRBV20-1; size: few; CDR3: CSAVRGGQSFDEQYF; DNA: TGCAGTGCTGTGCGGGGGGGACAGAGCTTTGACGAGCAGTACTTC
J: TRBJ2-3; D: .; V: TRBV27; size: many; CDR3: CASSFVREADTQYF; DNA: TGTGCCAGCAGTTTCGTCAGAGAGGCAGATACGCAGTATTTT
J: TRBJ2-7; D: .; V: TRBV5-6; size: .; CDR3: CASGPRLLSCEQYF; DNA: TGTGCCAGCGGCCCCCGGCTCCTCTCCTGCGAGCAGTACTTC
J: TRBJ1-4; D: .; V: TRBV28; size: many; CDR3: CASSLTGLLREKLFF; DNA: TGTGCCAGCAGCCTAACCGGGCTCCTAAGGGAAAAACTGTTTTTT
J: TRBJ1-5; D: TRBD1; V: TRBV20-1; size: many; CDR3: CSALLTGGDQPQHF; DNA: TGCAGTGCTCTTCTCACAGGGGGCGATCAGCCCCAGCATTTT
J: TRBJ1-4; D: .; V: TRBV6-5; size: .; CDR3: CASSLGGWEKLFF; DNA: TGTGCCAGCAGTTTGGGCGGTTGGGAAAAACTGTTTTTT
J: TRBJ1-2; D: .; V: TRBV15; size: many; CDR3: CATSSGIDGKNYGYTF; DNA: TGTGCCACCAGCAGTGGAATCGATGGGAAAAACTATGGCTACACCTTC
J: TRBJ1-1; D: TRBD1; V: TRBV7-8; size: .; CDR3: CASSLWTGTGAEAFF; DNA: TGTGCCAGCAGCTTATGGACCGGGACAGGGGCGGAAGCTTTCTTT
J: TRBJ1-5; D: TRBD1; V: TRBV4-1; size: many; CDR3: CASSPVDRGNQPQHF; DNA: TGCGCCAGCAGCCCGGTTGACAGGGGCAATCAGCCCCAGCATTTT
J: TRBJ2-7; D: TRBD1; V: TRBV4-1; size: few; CDR3: CASSQTTGTAFYEQYF; DNA: TGCGCCAGCAGCCAAACCACCGGGACAGCTTTCTACGAGCAGTACTTC
J: TRBJ2-3; D: .; V: TRBV5-1; size: many; CDR3: CASWRTGRATDTQYF; DNA: TGCGCCAGCTGGAGGACAGGGAGGGCCACAGATACGCAGTATTTT
J: TRBJ2-7; D: TRBD1; V: TRBV5-1; size: many; CDR3: CASSLVDRGHEQYF; DNA: TGCGCCAGCAGCTTGGTGGACAGGGGGCACGAGCAGTACTTC
J: TRBJ2-3; D: .; V: TRBV7-6; size: .; CDR3: CASSRRPDRGADTQYF; DNA: TGTGCCAGCAGCCGCCGGCCCGATCGGGGTGCAGATACGCAGTATTTT
J: TRBJ2-7; D: .; V: TRBV6-2/TRBV6-3; size: many; CDR3: CASRPHWGEQYF; DNA: TGTGCCAGCAGACCCCATTGGGGCGAGCAGTACTTC
J: TRBJ2-1; D: .; V: TRBV5-1; size: many; CDR3: CASSFEAAYNEQFF; DNA: TGCGCCAGCAGCTTCGAGGCGGCCTACAATGAGCAGTTCTTC
J: TRBJ1-6; D: .; V: TRBV6-1; size: many; CDR3: CASGNRDNRNSPLHF; DNA: TGTGCCAGCGGAAACCGGGACAATCGGAATTCACCCCTCCACTTT
J: TRBJ2-5; D: .; V: TRBV5-1; size: many; CDR3: CASSLVEVGYQETQYF; DNA: TGCGCCAGCAGCTTGGTAGAGGTTGGGTACCAAGAGACCCAGTACTTC
J: TRBJ1-4; D: .; V: TRBV2; size: .; CDR3: CASSPYEKLFF; DNA: TGTGCCAGCAGTCCGTATGAAAAACTGTTTTTT
J: TRBJ2-5; D: .; V: TRBV20-1; size: many; CDR3: CSAATQGLLQETQYF; DNA: TGCAGTGCGGCAACCCAAGGACTGCTCCAAGAGACCCAGTACTTC
J: TRBJ1-2; D: .; V: TRBV3-1; size: .; CDR3: CASSQGPGGNYGYTF; DNA: TGTGCCAGCAGCCAAGGCCCGGGGGGCAACTATGGCTACACCTTC
J: TRBJ2-3; D: .; V: TRBV7-9; size: many; CDR3: CASSFLAADTQYF; DNA: TGTGCCAGCAGCTTCTTAGCGGCAGATACGCAGTATTTT
J: TRBJ2-1; D: TRBD1; V: TRBV6-2/TRBV6-3; size: many; CDR3: CASSYWETGYEQFF; DNA: TGTGCCAGCAGTTACTGGGAGACAGGGTATGAGCAGTTCTTC
J: TRBJ2-5; D: .; V: TRBV7-9; size: many; CDR3: CASSLAVTQYF; DNA: TGTGCCAGCAGCTTAGCTGTGACCCAGTACTTC
J: TRBJ1-2; D: .; V: TRBV12-3/TRBV12-4; size: few; CDR3: CASRLWKVGYTF; DNA: TGTGCCAGCAGACTCTGGAAGGTCGGCTACACCTTC
J: TRBJ2-5; D: TRBD2; V: TRBV6-2/TRBV6-3; size: once; CDR3: CASNQGLAMETQYF; DNA: TGTGCCAGCAACCAGGGACTAGCGATGGAGACCCAGTACTTC
J: TRBJ2-7; D: TRBD1; V: TRBV9; size: many; CDR3: CASSGQGNWGEQYF; DNA: TGTGCCAGCAGCGGACAGGGTAACTGGGGCGAGCAGTACTTC
J: TRBJ2-2; D: .; V: TRBV4-2; size: many; CDR3: CASSQGPTGELFF; DNA: TGTGCCAGCAGCCAAGGCCCTACCGGGGAGCTGTTTTTT
J: TRBJ1-5; D: TRBD1; V: TRBV4-3; size: many; CDR3: CASSQGTGYNQPQHF; DNA: TGCGCCAGCAGCCAAGGGACAGGGTACAATCAGCCCCAGCATTTT
J: TRBJ1-1; D: .; V: TRBV6-5; size: many; CDR3: CASSYVGVRANTEAFF; DNA: TGTGCCAGCAGTTACGTCGGCGTCAGAGCGAACACTGAAGCTTTCTTT
J: TRBJ1-5; D: .; V: TRBV5-1; size: many; CDR3: CASSIDRHQPQHF; DNA: TGCGCCAGCAGCATTGACAGGCACCAGCCCCAGCATTTT
J: TRBJ2-1; D: TRBD2; V: TRBV7-6; size: many; CDR3: CASSFSTSGAGEQFF; DNA: TGTGCCAGCAGCTTCTCGACTAGCGGAGCCGGTGAGCAGTTCTTC
J: TRBJ2-3; D: TRBD2; V: TRBV5-6; size: many; CDR3: CASSQRTSRVTDTQYF; DNA: TGTGCCAGCAGCCAAAGGACTAGCCGAGTCACAGATACGCAGTATTTT
J: TRBJ1-5; D: .; V: TRBV14; size: .; CDR3: CASSQGPDSNQPQHF; DNA: TGTGCCAGCAGCCAAGGGCCGGATAGCAATCAGCCCCAGCATTTT
J: TRBJ2-1; D: .; V: TRBV6-2/TRBV6-3; size: many; CDR3: CASSKTKYNEQFF; DNA: TGTGCCAGCAGTAAGACAAAATACAATGAGCAGTTCTTC
J: TRBJ2-5; D: TRBD1; V: TRBV7-6; size: many; CDR3: CASSLARTGQETQYF; DNA: TGTGCCAGCAGCTTGGCTAGGACAGGGCAAGAGACCCAGTACTTC
J: TRBJ2-7; D: .; V: TRBV6-2/TRBV6-3; size: few; CDR3: CASSLFPSGEQYF; DNA: TGTGCCAGCAGTTTGTTCCCGTCGGGCGAGCAGTACTTC